The entry below gives a single T cell receptor beta chain sequence along with its context. This clonotype was counted only a few times. Its recognized antigen is unknown. No per-base quality is available; no much larger clone lies one base away. The protocol used for the library was 5' RACE. Sequencing relied on an Illumina HiSeq 2000. A universal primer binding site was introduced by template switching, and a unique molecular identifier was present in the final cDNA, enabling accurate counting of TCR cDNA molecules. First-strand cDNA for TCR alpha and beta chains was synthesized from specific primers in the conserved constant-segment region. Each cDNA library was double barcoded, with a SMART-Mk sample barcode plus Illumina barcodes, to control for contamination. Two successive PCR steps introduced TruSeq adapter sequences along with Illumina sample barcodes. TCR alpha and beta cDNA libraries were sequenced on the Illumina HiSeq platform with custom primers. For the original study's pipeline: Raw reads were processed with MiGEC to extract unique molecular identifiers, and MiXCR was used to determine CDR3 positions. Recombination models were inferred per individual with the repgenHMM and IGoR tools using an EM algorithm. The analysis of shared clonotypes was done with the tcR package in R, with sharing normalized by the product of cloneset sizes. Out-of-frame nonproductive sequences were analyzed to study raw recombination free of thymic and clonal selection effects. Starting from the raw public reads, TCRdb applied fastp trimming at Q25, assembled clones with MiXCR and retained in-frame beta chains. A single entry per CDR3 protein holds the most common genes and DNA from its merged rows. The V and J calls come from TCRdb's annotation, not from the publication. This sample comprises 450,000 to 650,000 distinct CDR3 sequences, approximately 10% of them detected only once. Under 3.5% of the sample rests with the top ten.

This entry comes from a study of identical twins (dated by TCRdb to about 2016). Describing the broader study: TCR alpha and beta repertoires from monozygotic twins, unrelated adults of various ages and cord blood were deep-sequenced to test whether fetal clonotypes persist. To rule out contamination, replicate twin experiments were performed at different times with different library preparation protocols. Overall study results and their limits: Conclusions relied on cross-sectional statistical analysis, since the same donors could not be followed over many years. Compared with coincidental sharing between unrelated individuals, an excess of low generation-probability sequences was observed among out-of-frame TCR alpha sequences shared between twins. Out-of-frame TCR alpha sharing in monozygotic twins was systematically underestimated by recombination models, whereas sharing between unrelated individuals was in agreement with the recombination models. In beta out-of-frame sequences, excess twin sharing was weaker, because having fewer shared sequences lowered the signal-to-noise ratio. Zero-insertion analyses could be partly confounded by invariant T cells such as MAIT and iNKT, though diverse VJ usage argued against such confounding for most clonotypes. Fewer insertions were carried by abundant cord blood beta clonotypes; a weaker similar trend was observed in young adult naive repertoires, while no such trend was observed in memory repertoires.

Every donor was a healthy Caucasian. Three pairs of female monozygotic twins, all aged roughly 18 to 29 years, made up the twin cohort. RNA for TCR libraries was isolated from peripheral blood mononuclear cells. CDR1 and CDR2 (SGHTA, FQGNSA) derive from the germline V gene. The CDR3 has 14 amino acids, counting the end cysteine and phenylalanine. The DNA shown is the 42-base CDR3, in frame from base 1. A distance of 11 bases separates the germline ends of V and J, which lose 5 bases and 1 base respectively. This sample was shared with a second study, whose subject was yellow fever vaccine responses in identical twins. Per the second study: According to the authors, in identical twins the way T cells responded to vaccination appeared partly convergent and partly personalized. In identical twins, the study followed T cell clones that responded to the vaccine with precision.

This clonotype was obtained from a woman aged 18-29 years in good health. The chain employs TRBV7-2 and TRBJ2-5; no D gene call is confident. The sequenced sample consisted of PBMCs. Read as DNA, the sequence is TGTGCCAGCAGCGCCAGTGGCAGCCAAGAGACCCAGTACTTC. This sequence encodes CASSASGSQETQYF.